This is a list of T cell receptor beta chains from one sample in a study of CD8+ T cells in alopecia areata. Produced via immunoSEQ multiplex PCR; TCRdb's table is partial and in-frame only. Here the sample spans about 120,000 clones, 50% to 65% being singletons. The source was CD4+ T cells sorted from blood, collected at week 24, from a patient treated with tofacitinib. The source of these receptors is a human donor with alopecia areata. Each CDR3 is given with its conserved first and last residue. The order of the fields is V gene, J gene, clone size, D gene, CDR3 DNA, CDR3 protein. D genes are given only for firm matches. Where a row states a size, it is once, few, many or the class of an expanded clone; other rows omit it.

>TRBV30|TRBJ1-6|.|.
TGTGCCTGGAGCTACAGGAATTCACCCCTCCACTTT
CAWSYRNSPLHF
>TRBV30|TRBJ2-7|once|.
TGTGCCTGGTGGAGAGTTTCAGGAGGCGAGCAGTACTTC
CAWWRVSGGEQYF
>TRBV7-2|TRBJ2-3|.|.
TGTGCCAGCAGGGCGGGGCGCTTAAGCACAGATACGCAGTATTTT
CASRAGRLSTDTQYF
>TRBV29-1|TRBJ2-5|.|TRBD2
TGCAGCGGCAGGACTAGCGGGGGGACCGTCCCGTGGGAGACCCAGTACTTC
CSGRTSGGTVPWETQYF
>TRBV6-5|TRBJ2-6|few|.
TGTGCCAGCAGTTACGCGTACTCTGGGGCCAACGTCCTGACTTTC
CASSYAYSGANVLTF
>TRBV23-1|TRBJ1-2|.|.
TGCGCCAGCAGTCAATCGAGGGCCTATATTGGGGGCTACACCTTC
CASSQSRAYIGGYTF
>TRBV29-1|TRBJ1-6|.|TRBD1
TGCAGCGCAATGACAGGGACGGTGGGTTCACCCCTCCACTTT
CSAMTGTVGSPLHF
>TRBV5-6|TRBJ2-5|.|TRBD2
TGTGCCAGCAGCTTTGGCGGTACTAGCGGGGTGGAAACCCAGTACTTC
CASSFGGTSGVETQYF
>TRBV7-9|TRBJ2-7|.|TRBD1
TGTGCCAGCAGCACCATGGGACAGGGCTCCTACGAGCAGTACTTC
CASSTMGQGSYEQYF
>TRBV30|TRBJ1-2|.|.
TGTGCCTGGGGTGGGGATGCCTATGGCTACACCTTC
CAWGGDAYGYTF
>TRBV27|TRBJ2-7|.|.
TGTGCCAGCAGTCCGCCGTTCTCCTACGAGCAGTACTTC
CASSPPFSYEQYF
>TRBV4-3|TRBJ1-1|.|.
TGCGCCAGCAGCCCCGAACGGTCGAGAGGCACTGAAGCTTTCTTT
CASSPERSRGTEAFF
>TRBV29-1|TRBJ1-1|.|.
TGCAGCGTTGCTCCCTGGGGTGAAGCTTTCTTT
CSVAPWGEAFF
>TRBV2|TRBJ2-1|few|TRBD1
TGTGCCAGCAGGGACAGGGGACCGCCGGGAGATGAGCAGTTCTTC
CASRDRGPPGDEQFF
>TRBV29-1|TRBJ1-1|.|.
TGCAGCGTTGGGTGGGGCACTGAAGCTTTCTTT
CSVGWGTEAFF
>TRBV5-1|TRBJ1-2|.|TRBD1
TGCGCCAGCAGCATGGGACAGTCAAACTATGGCTACACCTTC
CASSMGQSNYGYTF
>TRBV5-1|TRBJ2-5|.|.
TGCGCCAGCAGCGTGCAAGAGACCCAGTACTTC
CASSVQETQYF
>TRBV5-1|TRBJ2-7|.|.
TGCGCCAGCAGCTTGGAAAGTGGGGGCTACGAGCAGTACTTC
CASSLESGGYEQYF
>TRBV7-9|TRBJ1-6|.|.
TGTGCCAGCAGCTTAGTCCCCAACGGAGGGTCGGTTTCACCCCTCCACTTT
CASSLVPNGGSVSPLHF
>TRBV28|TRBJ2-5|.|.
TGTGCCAGCAGGGGGGTGACTGGGACCCAGTACTTC
CASRGVTGTQYF
>TRBV7-9|TRBJ2-5|.|.
TGTGCCAGCAGCCAGGTGGGGGAGACCCAGTACTTC
CASSQVGETQYF
>TRBV23-1|TRBJ1-5|.|.
TGCGCCAGCAGTCCTGGGGGCAACCAGCCCCAGCATTTT
CASSPGGNQPQHF
>TRBV7-9|TRBJ2-1|.|.
TGTGCCAGCAGCTTAGCGGGGGGCCATGAGCAGTTCTTC
CASSLAGGHEQFF
>TRBV6-5|TRBJ2-3|.|.
TGTGCCAGCAGACCGTCTAGCACAGATACGCAGTATTTT
CASRPSSTDTQYF
>TRBV18|TRBJ2-7|few|.
TGTGCCAGCTCACAGGACCCCAAGGGGGAGCAGTACTTC
CASSQDPKGEQYF
>TRBV29-1|TRBJ1-2|.|.
TGCAGCGTTGAAGGGGGAGATGCCCGCTCCTATGGCTACACCTTC
CSVEGGDARSYGYTF
>TRBV2|TRBJ2-2|.|.
TGTGCCAGCAGTCCGGGACTTTCGAACACCGGGGAGCTGTTTTTT
CASSPGLSNTGELFF
>TRBV20-1|TRBJ1-1|.|.
TGCAGTGCTTCGGCGAACACTGAAGCTTTCTTT
CSASANTEAFF
>TRBV10-3|TRBJ2-1|.|.
TGTGCCATCAGTGAGGGGGGGTTGGGGAATGAGCAGTTCTTC
CAISEGGLGNEQFF
>TRBV18|TRBJ1-5|.|.
TGTGCCAGCTCCGGGATGGTAGGGGGGAATCAGCCCCAGCATTTT
CASSGMVGGNQPQHF
>TRBV19|TRBJ1-5|.|.
TGTGCCAGCTCCCCGGGGGTCCGGCAGCCCCAGCATTTT
CASSPGVRQPQHF
>TRBV2|TRBJ1-2|.|.
TGTGCCAGCAGTGTGGTCAGGTCTGAAGGCTACACCTTC
CASSVVRSEGYTF
>TRBV10-3|TRBJ1-1|few|.
TGTGCCGCCCACCGGGCCGAGGGCACTGAAGCTTTCTTT
CAAHRAEGTEAFF
>TRBV5-1|TRBJ2-3|few|.
TGCGCCAGCAGCTTTCCGGGCGTGGATACGCAGTATTTT
CASSFPGVDTQYF
>TRBV4-3|TRBJ2-3|.|TRBD2
TGCGCCAGCAGCCAAGGAGGGCTGCGGGGGGGCACAGATACGCAGTATTTT
CASSQGGLRGGTDTQYF
>TRBV20-1|TRBJ1-1|.|.
TGCAGTGCCTACAGGGCCACTGAAGCTTTCTTT
CSAYRATEAFF
>TRBV15|TRBJ2-7|.|.
TGTGCCACCAGCAGAGTGACCGGGGGAAAGGGCGAGCAGTACTTC
CATSRVTGGKGEQYF
>TRBV21-1|TRBJ2-3|.|.
TGTGCCAGCAGCATGTCACTTAGGAACACAGATACGCAGTATTTT
CASSMSLRNTDTQYF
>TRBV7-2|TRBJ2-1|many|TRBD2
TGTGCCAGCAGCTTAACTCGTGCTAGCGGGGGAGGAGGCAATGAGCAGTTCTTC
CASSLTRASGGGGNEQFF
>TRBV30|TRBJ1-5|.|.
TGTGCCTGGACACGGCAGTATAATCAGCCCCAGCATTTT
CAWTRQYNQPQHF
>TRBV30|TRBJ2-7|.|.
TGTGCCTGGAGTGTAACATACTTCTCCTACGAGCAGTACTTC
CAWSVTYFSYEQYF
>TRBV7-2|TRBJ2-1|.|TRBD1
TGTGCCAGCAGCTTAGGGACAGGGAGCAATGAGCAGTTCTTC
CASSLGTGSNEQFF
>TRBV5-1|TRBJ2-7|.|TRBD1
TGCGCCAGCAACCCCCAGGGACAGGGCTCCCACGAGCAGTACTTC
CASNPQGQGSHEQYF
>TRBV5-1|TRBJ2-7|.|.
TGCGCCAGCAGCTTGGGAGGGTACGAGCAGTACTTC
CASSLGGYEQYF
>TRBV7-2|TRBJ1-1|.|.
TGTGCCAGCAGGGGAAACGGACAGCACACTGAAGCTTTCTTT
CASRGNGQHTEAFF
>TRBV11-2|TRBJ2-5|.|TRBD2
TGTGCCAGCAGCTCAAGCGGGGGGGCCTCCCGGGAGACCCAGTACTTC
CASSSSGGASRETQYF
>TRBV5-6|TRBJ2-3|.|TRBD1
TGTGCCAGCAGCCTCCCGGGACAGAGCAGCACAGATACGCAGTATTTT
CASSLPGQSSTDTQYF
>TRBV11-1|TRBJ2-5|few|.
TGTGCCAGCAGGAACTCGGGCGGGCCGGGGGAGACCCAGTACTTC
CASRNSGGPGETQYF
>TRBV29-1|TRBJ2-1|.|.
TGCAGCGTTGAAAGGATTGAGGGGAATGAGCAGTTCTTC
CSVERIEGNEQFF
>TRBV30|TRBJ1-2|.|.
TGTGCCTGGAGTTTAGGGCCGGGAGGAGGCTACACCTTC
CAWSLGPGGGYTF
>TRBV30|TRBJ1-6|.|.
TGTGCCTGGAGTGTGTTTGTCGGCACCCATAAACGGAAACCTTATAATTCACCCCTCCACTTT
CAWSVFVGTHKRKPYNSPLHF
>TRBV5-1|TRBJ2-1|.|TRBD2
TGCGCCAGCACAAATTCAGCGGGGGGCAGCTCCTACAATGAGCAGTTCTTC
CASTNSAGGSSYNEQFF